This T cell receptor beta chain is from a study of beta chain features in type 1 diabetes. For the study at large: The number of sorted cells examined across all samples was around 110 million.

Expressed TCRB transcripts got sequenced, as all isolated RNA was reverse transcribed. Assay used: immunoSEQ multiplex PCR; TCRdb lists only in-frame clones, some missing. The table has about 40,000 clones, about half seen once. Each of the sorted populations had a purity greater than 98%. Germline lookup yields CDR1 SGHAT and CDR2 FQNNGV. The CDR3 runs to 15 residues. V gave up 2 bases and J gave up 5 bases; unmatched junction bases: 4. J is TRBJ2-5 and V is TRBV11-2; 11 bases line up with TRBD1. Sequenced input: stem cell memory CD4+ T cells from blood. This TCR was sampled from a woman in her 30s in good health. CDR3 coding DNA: TGTGCCAGCAGCTTACCTCGGGACAGGGGGGAGACCCAGTACTTC. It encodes CASSLPRDRGETQYF.